This T cell receptor beta chain was recovered during a study of T cell responses to AZD1222 COVID-19 vaccine. Study information: Both about-4-week and about-12-week second-dose recipients were combined.

Whole-study results and caveats: Following two doses of AZD1222, Spike-specific TCR breadth and depth rose. Donors, mostly white British, included more females; clonal diversity was possibly underestimated. Regions 160-218 and 743-854 held dominance among vaccine-associated CD4 TCRs, which spanned spike.

Germline V gene data show CDR1 as MNHEY and CDR2 as SVGAGI. The CDR3 spans 15 residues. The V and J ends lost 11 bases and 0 bases, in that order; junction bases with no gene match: 6. Assay: immunoSEQ multiplex PCR; the TCRdb copy retains only in-frame clones and omits some. The table has about 100,000 clones, around 85% seen once. A word on this clone: The antigen remains undetermined.

The sequence was obtained from an adult in good health. Sample: peripheral blood, taken on day 0 of AZD1222 vaccination. The chain has TRBV6-5 and TRBJ1-6; 8 nucleotides match TRBD1. CDR3 sequence (DNA): TGTGCCTCGCAGGGGGCGAGCTCCTATAATTCACCCCTCCACTTT. It translates to CASQGASSYNSPLHF.